Presented here are 13 T cell receptor beta chains from one specimen sequenced in a study of early stage breast cancer tumors. The protocol was immunoSEQ multiplex PCR, while the TCRdb copy is restricted to in-frame clones and leaves out a portion. The sample shows under 75,000 clones, around three quarters of them seen only once. The sequenced sample was blood. The receptors originated from a person aged 25 to 39 with breast cancer.

V and J are TRBV5-1 and TRBJ2-7; D call uncertain. This CDR3 spans 12 amino acids. Germline CDR1 SGHRS, CDR2 YFSETQ. The ends were cut back, 0 bases at V and 5 bases at J, with 6 bases in the middle. Written as DNA, the CDR3 is TGCGCCAGCAGCTTGGGTCTGAACGAGCAGTACTTC. Its translation: CASSLGLNEQYF.

This clone was found a few times. This rearrangement joins TRBV5-6 to TRBJ2-2; D is uncertain. Trimming left V 4 bases short and J 1 base short, with 11 bases between. The CDR3 contains 15 residues. The germline gives CDR1 SGHDT, CDR2 YYEEEE. The CDR3 sequence: CASSRQTVNTGELFF. The DNA of the CDR3 is TGTGCCAGCAGCCGACAAACAGTGAACACCGGGGAGCTGTTTTTT.

This chain connects TRBV5-3 to TRBJ2-7; D possibly corresponds to TRBD2 (5 bases). TRBV5-3 is placed among ORFs of uncertain function. Trimming shortened V by 4 bases and J by 1 base, and 15 bases separated the two germline ends. The length of the CDR3 is 15 residues. Here the CDR3 DNA reads TGTGCCAGAAGCGACGATGTTTGGAGGTCCTACGAGCAGTACTTC. This translates into CARSDDVWRSYEQYF.

The chain links TRBV9 to TRBJ2-1; no firm D call. The CDR3 has 14 amino acids. Per the germline V gene, CDR1 is SGDLS and CDR2 is YYNGEE. V lost 2 bases to trimming and J lost 6 bases, with 12 bases between them. CDR3 in amino acids: CASSVEKVSNEQFF. CDR3 in DNA: TGTGCCAGCAGCGTGGAGAAAGTCAGCAATGAGCAGTTCTTC.

This clone was detected a few times. The chain has TRBV7-9 and TRBJ2-2; D is uncertain. CDR1 is SEHNR and CDR2 is FQNEAQ in the germline V gene (reference sequence). V was shortened by 4 bases and J by 5 bases, with 8 bases between the two germline ends. The CDR3 loop spans 13 amino acids. The CDR3 nucleotides read TGTGCCAGCAGCTCGACGTGGACCGGGGAGCTGTTTTTT. Amino acids: CASSSTWTGELFF.

The gene calls are TRBV25-1 and TRBJ2-7; D uncertain. Germline values: CDR1 MGHDK, CDR2 SYGVNS. This CDR3 contains 11 residues. The V end lost 3 bases, the J end lost 3 bases, and 3 bases lay between the germline ends. The DNA of the CDR3 is TGTGCCAGCAGTGATTACTACGAGCAGTACTTC. This translates into CASSDYYEQYF.

The genes are TRBV19 and TRBJ1-2; 8 nucleotides align to TRBD1. The germline V gene encodes CDR1 LNHDA and CDR2 SQIVND (reference sequence). The ends lost 3 bases at V and 2 bases at J; junction bases unmatched: 8. This CDR3 comprises 16 residues. The DNA for the CDR3 is TGTGCCAGTAGTATCTGGACAGGGAGGAGAAACTATGGCTACACCTTC. This translates into CASSIWTGRRNYGYTF.

The gene calls are TRBV11-3 and TRBJ2-2; either TRBD1 or TRBD2 may fit D (5 bases each). Germline values: CDR1 SGHNT, CDR2 YENEEA. This CDR3 comprises 15 residues. Trimming removed 3 bases from V and 4 bases from J, with 12 bases in between. CDR3 amino acids: CASSFGARSTGELFF. CDR3 in DNA: TGTGCCAGCAGCTTCGGGGCACGGAGCACCGGGGAGCTGTTTTTT. Together with reference TRBV11-3 and TRBJ2-2, the CDR3 gives the full variable domain: EAGVVQSPRYKIIEKKQPVAFWCNPISGHNTLYWYLQNLGQGPELLIRYENEEAVDDSQLPKDRFSAERLKGVDSTLKIQPAELGDSAVYLCASSFGARSTGELFFGEGSRLTVL.

V and J are TRBV7-6 and TRBJ2-1, with 8 bases lining up with TRBD1. Germline CDR1 SGHVS, CDR2 FNYEAQ. V was clipped by 1 base and J by 7 bases; unmatched bases: 6. There are 15 residues in the CDR3. The CDR3 reads CASSLVARGLNEQFF. CDR3 coding DNA: TGTGCCAGCAGCTTAGTGGCCAGGGGGCTAAATGAGCAGTTCTTC.

The CDR3 protein is CASSATSGSRTGELFF. The CDR3 nucleotides are TGTGCCAGCAGTGCGACTAGCGGGAGTCGCACCGGGGAGCTGTTTTTT. This chain uses TRBV2 with TRBJ2-2; 12 nucleotides align to TRBD2. The V and J ends lost 4 bases and 4 bases, in that order; junction bases with no gene match: 4. The V gene's germline CDR1 is SNHLY and CDR2 FYNNEI. The CDR3 length is 16 residues.

V and J are TRBV7-6 and TRBJ2-1; D may match TRBD1 or TRBD2 (6 bases each). Trimming left V 3 bases short and J 0 bases short, with 21 bases between. Germline loops: CDR1 SGHVS, CDR2 FNYEAQ. This CDR3 region has 19 residues. The CDR3: CASSLDSRSGGSSYNEQFF. DNA for the CDR3: TGTGCCAGCAGCTTGGACAGCCGTAGCGGCGGCAGCTCCTACAATGAGCAGTTCTTC. Using reference TRBV7-6 and TRBJ2-1 for the parts outside the CDR3, the full variable domain is GAGVSQSPRYKVTKRGQDVALRCDPISGHVSLYWYRQALGQGPEFLTYFNYEAQQDKSGLPNDRFSAERPEGSISTLTIQRTEQRDSAMYRCASSLDSRSGGSSYNEQFFGPGTRLTVL.

The V gene is TRBV19, the J gene TRBJ2-5; D remains unclear. Looked up from germline, CDR1 is LNHDA and CDR2 is SQIVND (reference sequence). V was clipped by 1 base and J by 1 base, with 7 bases between them. CDR3 size: 14 residues. The CDR3 loop is CASSIGHLQETQYF. CDR3 DNA: TGTGCCAGTAGTATAGGACACCTCCAAGAGACCCAGTACTTC.

The gene calls are TRBV19 and TRBJ2-7, with 10 bases identical to TRBD2. CDR1 and CDR2 from the germline V gene are LNHDA and SQIVND (reference sequence). The CDR3 is 14 residues long. V lost 9 bases and J lost 7; bases outside the gene matches: 12. The CDR3 reads CASNSGTSALEQYF. The CDR3, as DNA: TGTGCCAGCAACTCCGGGACTAGCGCCCTGGAGCAGTACTTC. Full variable domain (remainder filled in from reference TRBV19 and TRBJ2-7): DGGITQSPKYLFRKEGQNVTLSCEQNLNHDAMYWYRQDPGQGLRLIYYSQIVNDFQKGDIAEGYSVSREKKESFPLTVTSAQKNPTAFYLCASNSGTSALEQYFGPGTRLTVT.